This T cell receptor (beta chain) is drawn from a study of regulatory T cells in long-lasting Graves disease. Broader study findings: Among persistent patients, a larger number of public clonotypes were shared (about 3,000) than among newly diagnosed patients (about 970). Because few samples were included, accuracy may have been lower. Patients with persistent disease showed a bias toward TRBV28, TRBJ1-2 and TRBJ2-5.

V lost 4 bases and J lost 3, with 12 bases in between. CDR3 length equals 14 residues. Germline V CDR1 and CDR2: SGHDN, FVKESK. Points on this clonotype: Its antigen is as yet unknown.

Both iRepertoire HTBI primers and Arm-PCR of CDR3 regions were used to build the TCR beta libraries. Under the authors' procedure: Samples jointly harbored about 63 TRBV and 14 to 15 TRBJ segments. Each CDR3 protein is one row after TCRdb ran MiXCR on the multiplex PCR reads. The V and J calls here are based on TCRdb, not the publication. Of roughly 400,000 distinct CDR3 sequences in the sample, 20% were seen once. The sample's time point: persistent/refractory GD, antithyroid drugs over 5 years with positive TRAb. Preparation of the TCR library used RNA extracted from PBMCs. The V gene is TRBV14, the J gene TRBJ2-5, with D perhaps matching TRBD2 (6 bases). The starting material was peripheral blood mononuclear cells (PBMCs), obtained when the disease was refractory, from a patient treated with antithyroid drugs. The receptor comes from a female donor with Graves disease. The CDR3, as DNA: TGTGCCAGCAGCCGCAGGGACTCCGAAGAGACCCAGTACTTC. As protein: CASSRRDSEETQYF.